By share, the clone carrying this TCR beta chain ranks as large. The antigen remains undetermined. The data belong to a study of vaccination and CD4 T cells after COVID-19. Germline V gene lookup returns CDR1 DFQATT and CDR2 SNEGSKA (reference sequence). The CDR3 spans 14 residues. Between the trimmed V and J ends, which lost 6 bases and 0 bases, there was a span of 14 bases. Treatment here: roughly 11-day PBMC culture with coronavirus spike peptide pools or control peptides (ViraFEST assay). With fresh IL-2 medium, half the medium was replaced on days 3 and 7. Oncomine TCR Beta short-read sequencing was applied to DNA from cultured CD4+ T cells. Investigators obtained genomic DNA by extraction from cultured CD4+ T cells. Via MiXCR, TCRdb re-called the PCR reads, giving one row per CDR3 protein. This table has 10,000 or so distinct CDR3 sequences, roughly 56% appearing once.

Sequenced material: CD4+ T cells from blood, cultured in vitro. The sequence derives from a human donor who had recovered from COVID-19. J is TRBJ1-2 and V is TRBV20-1; perhaps TRBD1 as D (6 bases). The CDR3 coding sequence is TGCAGTGCCGTAGGGGACACAGCTAACTATGGCTACACCTTC. Translated: CSAVGDTANYGYTF.